One and the same sample provided the 23 T cell receptor beta chains below, sequenced in a study of blood T cell repertoires in COVID-19. TCRdb's copy holds only in-frame clones and misses some; the assay was immunoSEQ multiplex PCR. This table has 50,000 to 70,000 clones, more than 65% appearing once. The source material was peripheral blood. Receptors were obtained from a man older than 75 with COVID-19, enrolled during active disease.

The chain has TRBV24-1 and TRBJ2-3, with 7 nucleotides matching TRBD2. V shed 0 bases and J 1 base; nucleotides not matched to a gene: 3. CDR3 length: 16 amino acids. In germline, CDR1 is KGHDR, CDR2 SFDVKD. The CDR3 bases are TGTGCCACCAGTGATTTGAAGGCGGGAGGCACAGATACGCAGTATTTT. This gives the protein CATSDLKAGGTDTQYF.

CDR3 coding DNA: TGTGCCAGCAGCTCTCCAACAGGAAACTATGGCTACACCTTC. This encodes CASSSPTGNYGYTF. The chain is built from TRBV5-6 and TRBJ1-2; TRBD1 is a possible D gene (5 bases). CDR1 is SGHDT and CDR2 is YYEEEE in the germline V gene. The V end was cut by 3 bases, the J end by 2 bases, with 11 bases between. CDR3 size: 14 residues.

This chain connects TRBV7-6 to TRBJ1-3, with D perhaps matching TRBD1 (5 bases). This CDR3 is 17 amino acids long. CDR1 and CDR2 from the germline V gene are SGHVS and FNYEAQ. The V gene lost 2 bases and the J gene lost 0 bases, with 14 bases spanning the gap. CDR3 DNA: TGTGCCAGCAGCTTAATTCCCCCAGACAGCTCTGGAAACACCATATATTTT. This codes for CASSLIPPDSSGNTIYF.

The V call is TRBV25-1, the J call TRBJ1-2; no firm D call. Per germline, CDR1 MGHDK and CDR2 SYGVNS. V lost 6 bases and J 8 bases, leaving 19 bases between the germline ends. The CDR3 is 14 amino acids. The CDR3: CASSLLEGRKGYTF. DNA for the CDR3: TGTGCCAGCAGCCTACTGGAAGGGAGAAAGGGCTACACCTTC.

V is TRBV4-3 and J is TRBJ1-2; 7 positions agree with TRBD1. Germline lookup yields CDR1 LGHNA and CDR2 YSLEER. V shed 1 base, J shed 8 bases, and the junction held 10 bases outside the gene matches. The CDR3 extends over 15 amino acids. In nucleotides, the CDR3 is TGCGCCAGCAGCCAAGGGACAGGAGACTATATCGGCTACACCTTC. It codes for CASSQGTGDYIGYTF.

The chain employs TRBV7-9 and TRBJ2-6; the D is unclear. The V end lost 1 base, the J end lost 2 bases, and 9 bases lay between the germline ends. Germline V CDR1 and CDR2: SEHNR, FQNEAQ (reference sequence). The CDR3 spans 16 residues. This CDR3 is CASSLVGPTGANVLTF. Here the CDR3 DNA reads TGTGCCAGCAGCTTAGTGGGCCCAACTGGGGCCAACGTCCTGACTTTC.

The CDR3 DNA follows: TGTGCCAGCAGCTTAGAAGGGCCGAGGGACACTGAAGCTTTCTTT. As protein: CASSLEGPRDTEAFF. This rearrangement joins TRBV7-9 to TRBJ1-1; D call uncertain. CDR3 length: 15 amino acids. Between the trimmed V and J ends, which lost 1 base and 3 bases, there was a span of 12 bases. The germline V gene encodes CDR1 SEHNR and CDR2 FQNEAQ (reference sequence).

J is TRBJ1-1 and V is TRBV18, with D possibly matching TRBD1 (6 bases). The CDR3 totals 13 residues. The germline V gene encodes CDR1 KGHSH and CDR2 LQKENI. Trimming took 1 base from V and 9 from J, leaving 12 bases between them. In DNA, the CDR3 is TGTGCCAGCTCACCACGGAACCAGGGGCAAGCTTTCTTT. Translated: CASSPRNQGQAFF.

The CDR3 is CASSQGQGQSPLHF. The CDR3 DNA reads as TGTGCCAGCAGCCAGGGACAGGGGCAATCACCCCTCCACTTT. The rearrangement links TRBV3-1 (or the pseudogene TRBV3-2) to TRBJ1-6; TRBD1 matches at 10 bases. Germline V gene sequence: CDR1 LGHDT, CDR2 YNNKEL (reference sequence). The length of the CDR3 is 14 residues. The ends lost 3 bases at V and 10 bases at J; junction bases unmatched: 3.

This clone has just a few counts. V and J are TRBV20-1 and TRBJ2-3; 14 nucleotides agree with TRBD2. The CDR3 is made up of 16 amino acids. V lost 3 bases and J lost 2; bases outside the gene matches: 4. Germline loops: CDR1 DFQATT, CDR2 SNEGSKA (reference sequence). The CDR3 loop is CSASLGLAGDTDTQYF. The DNA for the CDR3 is TGCAGTGCTAGTTTGGGACTAGCGGGAGACACAGATACGCAGTATTTT.

This chain joins TRBV7-2 and TRBJ1-1; D remains ambiguous. The germline gives CDR1 SGHTA, CDR2 FQGNSA. With 5 bases removed from V and 5 bases from J, the gap between germline ends came to 21 bases. CDR3 length: 16 residues. The CDR3 loop reads CASSPGGRLPPTEAFF. In DNA, the CDR3 is TGTGCCAGCAGCCCGGGAGGGAGGTTACCCCCGACTGAAGCTTTCTTT. Variable domain in full (rest from reference TRBV7-2 and TRBJ1-1): GAGVSQSPSNKVTEKGKDVELRCDPISGHTALYWYRQSLGQGLEFLIYFQGNSAPDKSGLPSDRFSAERTGGSVSTLTIQRTQQEDSAVYLCASSPGGRLPPTEAFFGQGTRLTVV.

CDR3 sequence (DNA): TGCGCCAGCAGCCAAGATCTTACGACAGAGAACACTGAAGCTTTCTTT. It specifies CASSQDLTTENTEAFF. J is TRBJ1-1 and V is TRBV4-3; a possible D gene is TRBD1 (5 bases). The V end was cut by 0 bases, the J end by 1 base, with 12 bases between. CDR1 LGHNA and CDR2 YSLEER come from the germline V gene. The CDR3 has 16 residues.

Only one count was recorded for this clone. The chain links TRBV5-5 to TRBJ1-5; no firm D call. V lost 0 bases, J lost 1 base, and 20 bases lay in between. The CDR3 extends over 19 amino acids. Germline values: CDR1 SGHKS, CDR2 YYEKEE (reference sequence). This CDR3 is CASSLEPPGAWSSNQPQHF. As DNA, the CDR3 is TGTGCCAGCAGCTTGGAACCCCCGGGAGCCTGGTCGAGCAATCAGCCCCAGCATTTT.

This chain links TRBV7-2 with TRBJ1-3; D remains ambiguous. Germline loops: CDR1 SGHTA, CDR2 FQGNSA. Trimming left V 5 bases short and J 2 bases short, with 10 bases between. CDR3 size: 14 residues. CDR3 region: CASSHSLTGNTIYF. CDR3 bases: TGTGCCAGCAGCCACAGTCTTACTGGAAACACCATATATTTT.

The V gene is TRBV24-1, the J gene TRBJ2-3, with a weak D call TRBD2 (6 bases). Per germline, CDR1 KGHDR and CDR2 SFDVKD. The V and J ends lost 5 bases and 2 bases respectively, with 13 bases between them. The CDR3 extends over 15 amino acids. CDR3 in amino acids: CATSGARGYTDTQYF. DNA of the CDR3: TGTGCCACCAGTGGGGCTCGGGGGTACACAGATACGCAGTATTTT.

The rearrangement uses TRBV29-1 and TRBJ2-7; TRBD1 is a possible D gene (5 bases). CDR1 and CDR2 from the germline V gene are SQVTM and ANQGSEA. Trimming shortened V by 5 bases and J by 7 bases, and 6 bases separated the two germline ends. The length of the CDR3 is 9 residues. As DNA, the CDR3 is TGCAGCGTTTACAGGGAGCAGTACGTC. It yields the protein CSVYREQYV.

This clone is medium-sized (0.01 to 0.1%). The rearrangement joins TRBV20-1 to TRBJ1-2, with TRBD1 as a possible D gene (5 bases). Trimming shortened V by 5 bases and J by 7 bases, and 11 bases separated the two germline ends. The CDR3 covers 11 residues. The germline V gene has CDR1 DFQATT and CDR2 SNEGSKA (reference sequence). In DNA, the CDR3 is TGCAGTGCTCAGGGCTCGGGTGGCTACACCTTC. It encodes CSAQGSGGYTF.

The rearrangement links TRBV21-1 to TRBJ2-3; TRBD2 was called by the table and not checked on the DNA. TRBV21-1 is flagged as a pseudogene. CDR3 length equals 20 residues. DNA of the CDR3: TGTGCCAGCCTCGACCTAGCGGGAGGGCTTCCTGCAAGGAGCACAGATACGCAGTATTTT. Encoded protein: CASLDLAGGLPARSTDTQYF.

The chain couples TRBV10-3 to TRBJ2-7, with 10 bases that match TRBD1. Trimming at V came to 6 bases and at J to 2 bases, leaving 7 bases not matched to a gene. The CDR3 totals 15 residues. Germline CDR1 reads ENHRY; CDR2 reads SYGVKD. The DNA of the CDR3 is TGTGCCATCAGGGACCCGGGACAGGGGACCTACGAGCAGTACGTC. The encoded protein is CAIRDPGQGTYEQYV.

The genes are TRBV18 and TRBJ2-2, with a weak D call TRBD2 (5 bases). The ends were cut back, 10 bases at V and 5 bases at J, with 14 bases in the middle. The CDR3 is 13 amino acids. The germline gives CDR1 KGHSH, CDR2 LQKENI. CDR3 sequence: CATGEGGTGELFF. The CDR3, as DNA: TGTGCCACCGGTGAGGGTGGAACCGGGGAGCTGTTTTTT.

The chain is built from TRBV7-8 and TRBJ2-5; 16 bases line up with TRBD2. Germline values: CDR1 SGHVS, CDR2 FQNEAQ. After removal of 5 bases from V and 5 bases from J, the junction contained 2 bases not matched to a gene. The CDR3 sequence is 15 residues long. The CDR3 DNA sequence: TGTGCCAGCAGCACGGGACTAGCGGGGGGGGAGACCCAGTACTTC. Its translation is CASSTGLAGGETQYF.

The table lists this clone with a count of one. V gene TRBV25-1 combines with J gene TRBJ1-1, with 8 positions matching TRBD1. CDR3 length equals 15 residues. Per germline, CDR1 MGHDK and CDR2 SYGVNS. J was trimmed by 3 bases and V by 2 bases; bases with no gene match: 5. The CDR3 sequence is CASSEPGQGDTEAFF. In nucleotides, the CDR3 is TGTGCCAGCAGTGAACCCGGACAGGGCGACACTGAAGCTTTCTTT.

The chain uses TRBV24-1 and TRBJ2-1; 8 bases align to TRBD2. V gave up 4 bases and J gave up 3 bases; unmatched junction bases: 7. The CDR3 extends over 16 amino acids. Germline assignment: CDR1 KGHDR and CDR2 SFDVKD. CDR3 amino acids: CATSDRSGTRYNEQFF. The CDR3 nucleotides read TGTGCCACCAGTGACCGTAGCGGGACCCGCTACAATGAGCAGTTCTTC.